The 17 T cell receptor beta chains in this list originate from one sample, sequenced in a study of shared clonotypes between healthy human individuals. The table came from immunoSEQ multiplex PCR; TCRdb's copy has only in-frame clones and leaves some out. The data hold over a million clones, with 70% to 80% observed a single time. The sequenced sample was memory CD4+ T cells from PBMCs. Stated subset: CD45RA-negative fraction. The receptor source for this set is a young man in good health. Some clones in this sample may be carry-over from other donors' samples.

The chain couples TRBV27 to TRBJ1-2; D is undetermined. The CDR3 spans 12 residues. In germline, CDR1 is MNHEY, CDR2 SMNVEV (reference sequence). V lost 4 bases and J 4 bases, leaving 7 bases between the germline ends. The CDR3 DNA reads as TGTGCCAGCAGTTCAGGATTCTATGGCTACACCTTC. Translated: CASSSGFYGYTF.

This clone has a handful of counts. This rearrangement joins TRBV11-2 to TRBJ1-1; 9 bases match TRBD1. Trimming at V came to 4 bases and at J to 9 bases, leaving 15 bases not matched to a gene. This CDR3 comprises 16 residues. Germline CDR1 and CDR2: SGHAT and FQNNGV. DNA for the CDR3: TGTGCCAGCAGCTCGTCCCGGGACAGGGAGGGTCCCCAAGCTTTCTTT. Protein product: CASSSSRDREGPQAFF.

The chain recombines TRBV5-4 with TRBJ2-7; either TRBD1 or TRBD2 may supply D (5 bases each). Trimming stripped 0 bases from V and 2 bases from J, with 9 bases between. Per the germline V gene, CDR1 is SGHNT and CDR2 is YYREEE (reference sequence). This CDR3 contains 14 residues. The CDR3 is CASSLEPGPYEQYF. The DNA of the CDR3 is TGTGCCAGCAGCTTGGAACCGGGACCCTACGAGCAGTACTTC.

This rearrangement joins TRBV10-3 to TRBJ2-4; D gene ambiguous. From germline, CDR1 is ENHRY and CDR2 SYGVKD. The V gene lost 6 bases and the J gene lost 0 bases, with 6 bases spanning the gap. The CDR3 contains 13 residues. CDR3 residues: CAIREPAKNIQYF. The DNA for the CDR3 is TGTGCCATCAGGGAACCAGCCAAAAACATTCAGTACTTC.

The chain combines TRBV2 with TRBJ2-1; D may be TRBD2 (6 bases). Germline V CDR1 and CDR2: SNHLY, FYNNEI. Trimming shortened V by 8 bases and J by 7 bases, and 24 bases separated the two germline ends. CDR3 length: 16 residues. CDR3 sequence reads: CASHLSSATGTNEQFF. CDR3 bases: TGTGCCAGCCACCTATCTAGCGCCACTGGTACGAATGAGCAGTTCTTC.

As concerns this clone: Other DNA sequences of this sample code for an identical CDR3. This rearrangement joins TRBV5-6 to TRBJ2-7, with D maybe TRBD1 (5 bases). Germline V lookup: CDR1 SGHDT, CDR2 YYEEEE. The CDR3 loop spans 14 amino acids. V lost 1 base and J 2 bases, leaving 10 bases between the germline ends. The chain's CDR3 is CASSLLQAAYEQYF. CDR3 nucleotide sequence: TGTGCCAGCAGCTTGTTACAGGCCGCCTACGAGCAGTACTTC. The whole variable domain, filled in from reference TRBV5-6 and TRBJ2-7, reads DAGVTQSPTHLIKTRGQQVTLRCSPKSGHDTVSWYQQALGQGPQFIFQYYEEEERQRGNFPDRFSGHQFPNYSSELNVNALLLGDSALYLCASSLLQAAYEQYFGPGTRLTVT.

The rearrangement links TRBV28 to TRBJ1-2; D may be TRBD1 (5 bases). Trimming cost V 7 bases and J 5 bases, with 14 bases left between them. Germline CDR1 MDHEN, CDR2 SYDVKM. This CDR3 comprises 13 residues. The CDR3 protein is CASTLQGRYGYTF. The CDR3 DNA is TGTGCCAGCACCCTGCAGGGAAGGTATGGCTACACCTTC.

The V gene is TRBV6-4, the J gene TRBJ2-3; D is perhaps TRBD1 (5 bases). The germline V and J ends were trimmed by 0 bases and 0 bases, with 10 bases remaining between them. The CDR3 sequence is 16 residues long. The germline CDR1 and CDR2 sequences are MRHNA and SNTAGT. CDR3 region: CASSDSGRASTDTQYF. CDR3 DNA sequence: TGTGCCAGCAGTGACTCAGGCAGGGCTAGCACAGATACGCAGTATTTT.

The V gene is TRBV19, the J gene TRBJ1-5; 9 bases match TRBD1. CDR3 size: 16 residues. The germline V gene encodes CDR1 LNHDA and CDR2 SQIVND (reference sequence). The V and J ends lost 0 bases and 4 bases, in that order; junction bases with no gene match: 4. CDR3 region: CASSIDRDRVNQPQHF. The DNA for the CDR3 is TGTGCCAGTAGTATAGATAGGGACAGGGTGAATCAGCCCCAGCATTTT.

This clone appeared a single time. Within the sample, other DNA sequences also encode this same CDR3. The chain combines TRBV5-6 with TRBJ2-7, with 13 bases that match TRBD2. V dropped 2 bases and J dropped 3; count of bases not matched to a gene: 2. Germline V gene data show CDR1 as SGHDT and CDR2 as YYEEEE. This CDR3 comprises 15 residues. Here the CDR3 reads CASSLGLAGDYEQYF. In DNA, the CDR3 is TGTGCCAGCAGCTTAGGACTAGCGGGAGACTACGAGCAGTACTTC.

The rearrangement uses TRBV4-3 and TRBJ2-1; D is ambiguous. V was clipped by 0 bases and J by 0 bases, with 12 bases between them. This CDR3 has 17 residues. CDR1 and CDR2 (germline): LGHNA, YSLEER. The CDR3 DNA sequence: TGCGCCAGCAGCCAAGATGCCCACCCAAGCTCCTACAATGAGCAGTTCTTC. It encodes CASSQDAHPSSYNEQFF.

The chain has TRBV19 and TRBJ1-2, with D perhaps matching TRBD1 (5 bases). Trimming took 6 bases from V and 4 from J, leaving 15 bases between them. Germline CDR1 reads LNHDA; CDR2 reads SQIVND (reference sequence). The CDR3 length is 14 residues. CDR3 DNA: TGTGCCAGTAGGGGGGGAGCCTTCAGCTATGGCTACACCTTC. Its protein product is CASRGGAFSYGYTF.

The chain couples TRBV25-1 to TRBJ1-1; maybe TRBD1 (5 bases). The length of the CDR3 is 13 residues. Per the germline V gene, CDR1 is MGHDK and CDR2 is SYGVNS. V lost 4 bases, J lost 1 base, and 7 bases lay in between. This CDR3 is CASSVQGNTEAFF. The CDR3 bases are TGTGCCAGCAGTGTCCAGGGGAACACTGAAGCTTTCTTT.

This sequence joins TRBV7-2 and TRBJ1-2; TRBD1 is a possible D gene (5 bases). Germline lookup yields CDR1 SGHTA and CDR2 FQGNSA. V lost 5 bases to trimming and J lost 2 bases, with 12 bases between them. This CDR3 spans 14 amino acids. The CDR3: CASSQWAGNYGYTF. In DNA, the CDR3 is TGTGCCAGCAGCCAGTGGGCAGGGAACTATGGCTACACCTTC.

This sequence joins TRBV5-8 and TRBJ1-3; D is ambiguous. Germline loops: CDR1 SGHTS, CDR2 YDEGEE. The length of the CDR3 is 13 residues. V was cut by 4 bases and J by 5 bases, with 10 bases left in between. DNA of the CDR3: TGTGCCAGCAGCCCCAGGTACCGAAACACCATATATTTT. Amino acid sequence: CASSPRYRNTIYF.

This clone was seen many times. The chain joins TRBV6-7 to TRBJ2-4; 7 bases are a match to TRBD1. TRBV6-7 is an open reading frame whose function is uncertain. This CDR3 has 14 residues. J lost 5 bases, V lost 0 bases, and 1 base had no gene match. DNA for the CDR3: TGTGCCAGCAGTTACTCGACAGGGCAAAACATTCAGTACTTC. It yields the protein CASSYSTGQNIQYF.

The chain joins TRBV27 to TRBJ1-2; D is uncertain. The length of the CDR3 is 13 residues. V shed 6 bases and J shed 8 bases, with 16 bases lying between them. The germline V gene has CDR1 MNHEY and CDR2 SMNVEV (reference sequence). The CDR3 nucleotides are TGTGCCAGCAGACAGATCGGACGCGTGGGCTACACCTTC. Its protein product is CASRQIGRVGYTF.